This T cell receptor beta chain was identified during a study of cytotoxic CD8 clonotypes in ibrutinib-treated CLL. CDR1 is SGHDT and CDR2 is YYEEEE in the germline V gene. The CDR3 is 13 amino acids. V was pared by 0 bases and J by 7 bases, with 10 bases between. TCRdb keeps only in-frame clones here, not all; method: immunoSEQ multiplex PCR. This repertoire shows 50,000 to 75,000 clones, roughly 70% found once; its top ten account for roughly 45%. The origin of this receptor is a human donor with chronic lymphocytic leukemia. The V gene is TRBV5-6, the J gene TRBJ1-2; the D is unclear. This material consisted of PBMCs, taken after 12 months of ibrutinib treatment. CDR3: CASSLGRAFGYTF. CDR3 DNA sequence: TGTGCCAGCAGCTTGGGTAGGGCTTTTGGCTACACCTTC.